The sequence of this T cell receptor beta chain was determined in a study of T-cell memory formation after mild COVID-19. Germline V lookup: CDR1 SNHLY, CDR2 FYNNEI. V lost 8 bases to trimming and J lost 5 bases, with 12 bases between them. The CDR3 is made up of 13 amino acids. TCRdb re-called the 5' RACE reads with MiXCR, one entry per CDR3 protein. The sample includes 400,000 or so distinct CDR3 sequences, over 20% of them seen just once. The source of this sequence is an adult woman who had mild COVID-19 (a few samples of this study predate the infection). Cell type and time point are not known. Sequenced input: PBMCs or a T cell subset sorted from them (not recorded which). The chain uses TRBV2 and TRBJ2-2; D is possibly TRBD2 (5 bases). Here the CDR3 DNA reads TGTGCCAGCTCAGCGGAGGTAACCGGGGAGCTGTTTTTT. Its translation: CASSAEVTGELFF.